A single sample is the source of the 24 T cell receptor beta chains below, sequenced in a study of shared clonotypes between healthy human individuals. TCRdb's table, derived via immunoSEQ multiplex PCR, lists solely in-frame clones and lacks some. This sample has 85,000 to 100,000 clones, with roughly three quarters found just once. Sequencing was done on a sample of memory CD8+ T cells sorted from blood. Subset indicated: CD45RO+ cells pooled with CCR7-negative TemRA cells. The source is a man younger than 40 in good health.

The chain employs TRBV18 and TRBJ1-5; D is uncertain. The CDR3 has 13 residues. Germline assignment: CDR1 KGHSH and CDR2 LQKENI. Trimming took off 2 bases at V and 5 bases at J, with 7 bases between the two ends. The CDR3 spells CASSPTWDQPQHF. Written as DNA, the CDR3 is TGTGCCAGCTCACCAACTTGGGATCAGCCCCAGCATTTT.

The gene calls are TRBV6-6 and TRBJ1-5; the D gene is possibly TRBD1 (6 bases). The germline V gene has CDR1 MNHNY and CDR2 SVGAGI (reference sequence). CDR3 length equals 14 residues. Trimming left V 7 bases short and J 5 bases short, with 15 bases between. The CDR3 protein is CASTTGLGDQPQHF. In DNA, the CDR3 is TGTGCCAGCACCACAGGGTTGGGAGATCAGCCCCAGCATTTT.

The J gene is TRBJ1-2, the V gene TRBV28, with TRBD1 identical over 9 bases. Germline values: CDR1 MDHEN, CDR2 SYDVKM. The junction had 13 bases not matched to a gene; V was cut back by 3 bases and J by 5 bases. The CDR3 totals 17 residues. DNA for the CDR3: TGTGCCAGCAGTTTTCCTTTACCCACCGGGACAGGGTATGGCTACACCTTC. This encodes CASSFPLPTGTGYGYTF.

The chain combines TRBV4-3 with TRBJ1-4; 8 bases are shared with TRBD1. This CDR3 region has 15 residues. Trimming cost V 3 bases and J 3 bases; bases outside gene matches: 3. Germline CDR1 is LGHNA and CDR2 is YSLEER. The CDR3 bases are TGCGCCAGCAGCCAGGACAGGGCGGCTAATGAAAAACTGTTTTTT. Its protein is CASSQDRAANEKLFF.

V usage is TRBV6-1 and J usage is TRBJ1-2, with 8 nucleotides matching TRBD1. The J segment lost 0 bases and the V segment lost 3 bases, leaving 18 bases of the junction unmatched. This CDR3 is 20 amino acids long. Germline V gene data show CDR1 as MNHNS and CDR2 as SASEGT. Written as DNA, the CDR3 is TGTGCCAGCAGTGACCAGGGGGCGTATACCACCAGAGACCCTAACTATGGCTACACCTTC. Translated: CASSDQGAYTTRDPNYGYTF.

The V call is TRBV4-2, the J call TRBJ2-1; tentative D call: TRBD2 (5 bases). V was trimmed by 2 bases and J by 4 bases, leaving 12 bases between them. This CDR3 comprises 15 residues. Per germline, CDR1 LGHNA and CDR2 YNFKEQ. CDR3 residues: CASSQFSGPYNEQFF. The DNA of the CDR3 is TGTGCCAGCAGCCAATTCAGCGGTCCATACAATGAGCAGTTCTTC.

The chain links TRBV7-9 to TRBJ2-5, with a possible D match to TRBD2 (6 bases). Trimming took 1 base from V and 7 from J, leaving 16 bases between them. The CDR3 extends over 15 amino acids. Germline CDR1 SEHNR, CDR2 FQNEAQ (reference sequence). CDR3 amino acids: CASSLDGRGFVTQYF. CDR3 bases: TGTGCCAGCAGCTTAGACGGGAGAGGTTTTGTGACCCAGTACTTC.

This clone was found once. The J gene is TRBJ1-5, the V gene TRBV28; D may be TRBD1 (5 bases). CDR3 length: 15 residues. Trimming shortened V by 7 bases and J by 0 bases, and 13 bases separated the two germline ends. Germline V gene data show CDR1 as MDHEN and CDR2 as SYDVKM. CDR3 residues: CASTLQVYSNQPQHF. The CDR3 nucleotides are TGTGCCAGCACCCTACAGGTCTATAGCAATCAGCCCCAGCATTTT.

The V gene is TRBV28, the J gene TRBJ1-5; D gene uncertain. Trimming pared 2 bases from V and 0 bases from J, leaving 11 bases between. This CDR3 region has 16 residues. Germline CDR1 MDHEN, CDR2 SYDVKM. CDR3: CASSLLGFRSNQPQHF. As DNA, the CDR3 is TGTGCCAGCAGTTTACTTGGATTCCGTAGCAATCAGCCCCAGCATTTT.

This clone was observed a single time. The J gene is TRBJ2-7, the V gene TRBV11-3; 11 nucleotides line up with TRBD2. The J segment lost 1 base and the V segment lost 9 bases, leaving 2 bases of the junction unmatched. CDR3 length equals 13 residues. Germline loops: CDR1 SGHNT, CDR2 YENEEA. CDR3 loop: CASGTSGSYEQYF. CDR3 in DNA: TGTGCCAGTGGGACTAGCGGTTCCTACGAGCAGTACTTC.

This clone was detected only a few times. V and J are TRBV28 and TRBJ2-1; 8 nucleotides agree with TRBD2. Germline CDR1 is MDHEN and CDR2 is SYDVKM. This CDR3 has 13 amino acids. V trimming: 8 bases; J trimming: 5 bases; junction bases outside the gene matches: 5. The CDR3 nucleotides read TGTGCCAGCGCACTAGCGGCGAACAATGAGCAGTTCTTC. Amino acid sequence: CASALAANNEQFF.

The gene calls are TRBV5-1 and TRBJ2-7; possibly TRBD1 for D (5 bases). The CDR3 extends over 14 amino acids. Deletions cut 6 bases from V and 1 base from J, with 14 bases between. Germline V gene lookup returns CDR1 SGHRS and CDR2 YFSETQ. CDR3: CASTPETVSYEQYF. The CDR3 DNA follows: TGCGCCAGCACCCCGGAGACAGTTTCCTACGAGCAGTACTTC.

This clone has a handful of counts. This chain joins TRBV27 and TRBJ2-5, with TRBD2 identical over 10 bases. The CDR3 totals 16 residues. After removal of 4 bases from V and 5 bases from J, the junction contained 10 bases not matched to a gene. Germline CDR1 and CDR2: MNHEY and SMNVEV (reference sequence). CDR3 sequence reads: CASSSIAGGASETQYF. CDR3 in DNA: TGTGCCAGCAGTTCAATAGCGGGAGGCGCGTCGGAGACCCAGTACTTC.

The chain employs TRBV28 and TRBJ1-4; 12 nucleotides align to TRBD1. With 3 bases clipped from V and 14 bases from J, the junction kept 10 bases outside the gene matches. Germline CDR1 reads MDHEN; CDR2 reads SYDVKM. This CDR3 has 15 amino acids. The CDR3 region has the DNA TGTGCCAGCAGTTTGGGGACAGGGGGCCCGGTTAGGCTGTTTTTT. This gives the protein CASSLGTGGPVRLFF.

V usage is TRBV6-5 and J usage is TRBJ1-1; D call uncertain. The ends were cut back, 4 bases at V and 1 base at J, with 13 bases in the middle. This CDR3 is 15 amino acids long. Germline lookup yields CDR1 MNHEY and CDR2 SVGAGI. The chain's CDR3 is CASSFLFQANTEAFF. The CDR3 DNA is TGTGCCAGCAGTTTTCTTTTCCAGGCGAACACTGAAGCTTTCTTT.

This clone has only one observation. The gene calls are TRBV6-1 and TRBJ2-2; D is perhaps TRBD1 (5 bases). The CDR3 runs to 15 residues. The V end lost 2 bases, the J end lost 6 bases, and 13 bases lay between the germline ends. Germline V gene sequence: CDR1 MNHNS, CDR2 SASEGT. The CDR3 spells CASSEMVAGSGELFF. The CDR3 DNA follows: TGTGCCAGCAGTGAAATGGTGGCAGGGTCCGGGGAGCTGTTTTTT.

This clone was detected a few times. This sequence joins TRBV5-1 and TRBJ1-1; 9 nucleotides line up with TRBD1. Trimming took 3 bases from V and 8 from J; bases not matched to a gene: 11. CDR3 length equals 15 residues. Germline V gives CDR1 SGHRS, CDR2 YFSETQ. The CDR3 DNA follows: TGCGCCAGCAGCTCCCCCGGGACAGGGAGTTGGGAAGCTTTCTTT. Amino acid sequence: CASSSPGTGSWEAFF.

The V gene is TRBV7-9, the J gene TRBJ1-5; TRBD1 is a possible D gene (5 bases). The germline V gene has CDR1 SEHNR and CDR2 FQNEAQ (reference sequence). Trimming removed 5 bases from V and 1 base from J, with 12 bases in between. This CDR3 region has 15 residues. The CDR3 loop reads CASSLDSSSNQPQHF. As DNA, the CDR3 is TGTGCCAGCAGCCTTGACAGCTCAAGCAATCAGCCCCAGCATTTT.

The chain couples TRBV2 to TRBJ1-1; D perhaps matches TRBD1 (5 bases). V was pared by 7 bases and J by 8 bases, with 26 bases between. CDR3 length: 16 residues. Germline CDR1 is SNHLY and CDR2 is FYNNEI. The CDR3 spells CASTYNLLGGRMEAFF. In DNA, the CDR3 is TGTGCCAGCACCTACAACCTGCTGGGGGGACGTATGGAAGCTTTCTTT.

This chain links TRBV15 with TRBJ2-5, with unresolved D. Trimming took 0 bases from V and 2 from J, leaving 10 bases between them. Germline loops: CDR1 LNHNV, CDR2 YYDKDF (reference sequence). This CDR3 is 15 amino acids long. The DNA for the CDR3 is TGTGCCACCAGCAGAGATATAAGCCCGCAAGAGACCCAGTACTTC. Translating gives CATSRDISPQETQYF.

Here the CDR3 DNA reads TGTGCCAGCAGCTCACGAGGGGGACACCGGGACAGGGGGGAGACCCAGTACTTC. Its protein product is CASSSRGGHRDRGETQYF. The chain employs TRBV5-4 and TRBJ2-5, with TRBD1 matching 11 bases. Germline lookup yields CDR1 SGHNT and CDR2 YYREEE (reference sequence). The CDR3 runs 18 residues. V lost 3 bases and J lost 5; bases outside the gene matches: 15.

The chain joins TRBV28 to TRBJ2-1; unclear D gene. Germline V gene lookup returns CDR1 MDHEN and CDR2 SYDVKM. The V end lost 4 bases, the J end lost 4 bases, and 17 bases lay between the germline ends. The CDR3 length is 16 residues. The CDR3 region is CASSSVSSPNYNEQFF. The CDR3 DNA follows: TGTGCCAGCAGTTCGGTGAGCAGCCCTAATTACAATGAGCAGTTCTTC.

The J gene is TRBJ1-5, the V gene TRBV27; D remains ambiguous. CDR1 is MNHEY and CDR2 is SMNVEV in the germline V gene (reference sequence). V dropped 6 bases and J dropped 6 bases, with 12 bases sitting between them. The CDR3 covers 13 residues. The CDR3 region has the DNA TGTGCCAGCAGCCCTACACCAACTCAGCCCCAGCATTTT. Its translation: CASSPTPTQPQHF.

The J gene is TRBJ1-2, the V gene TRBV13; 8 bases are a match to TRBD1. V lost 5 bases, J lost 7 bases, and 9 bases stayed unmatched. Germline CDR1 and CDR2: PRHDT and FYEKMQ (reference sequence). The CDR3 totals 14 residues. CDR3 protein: CASSTGQGGLGYTF. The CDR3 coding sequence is TGTGCCAGCAGCACCGGACAGGGCGGTCTTGGCTACACCTTC.